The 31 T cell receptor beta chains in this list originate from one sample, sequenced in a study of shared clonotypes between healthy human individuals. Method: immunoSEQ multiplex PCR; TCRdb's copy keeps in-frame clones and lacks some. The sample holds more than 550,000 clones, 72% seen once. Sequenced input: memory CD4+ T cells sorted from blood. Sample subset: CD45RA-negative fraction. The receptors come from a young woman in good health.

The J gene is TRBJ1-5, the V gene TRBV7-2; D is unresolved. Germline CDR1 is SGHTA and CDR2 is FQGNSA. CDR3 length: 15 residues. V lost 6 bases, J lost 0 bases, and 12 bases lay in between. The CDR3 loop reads CASSLHSGSNQPQHF. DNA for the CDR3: TGTGCCAGCAGTTTACATTCTGGTAGCAATCAGCCCCAGCATTTT.

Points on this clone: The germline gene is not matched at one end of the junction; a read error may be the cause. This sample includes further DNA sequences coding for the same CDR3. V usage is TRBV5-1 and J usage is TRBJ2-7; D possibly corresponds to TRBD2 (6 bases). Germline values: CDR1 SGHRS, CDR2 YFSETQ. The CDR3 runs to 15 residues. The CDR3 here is CASSLAGTGTYEQYF. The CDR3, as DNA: TGCGCCAGCAGCTTGGCCGGGACTGGGACCTACGAGCAGTATTTC. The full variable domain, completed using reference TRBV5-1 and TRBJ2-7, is KAGVTQTPRYLIKTRGQQVTLSCSPISGHRSVSWYQQTPGQGLQFLFEYFSETQRNKGNFPGRFSGRQFSNSRSEMNVSTLELGDSALYLCASSLAGTGTYEQYFGPGTRLTVT.

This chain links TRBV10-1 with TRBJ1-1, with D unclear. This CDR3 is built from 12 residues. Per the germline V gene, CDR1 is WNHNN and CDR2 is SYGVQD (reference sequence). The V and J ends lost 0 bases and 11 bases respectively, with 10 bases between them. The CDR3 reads CASSESWFGAFF. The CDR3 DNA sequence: TGCGCCAGCAGTGAGTCATGGTTCGGGGCTTTCTTT.

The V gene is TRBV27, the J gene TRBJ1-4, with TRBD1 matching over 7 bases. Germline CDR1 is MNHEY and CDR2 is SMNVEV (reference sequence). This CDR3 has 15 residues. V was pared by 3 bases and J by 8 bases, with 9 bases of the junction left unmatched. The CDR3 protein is CASSFGTVTLEKLFF. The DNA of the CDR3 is TGTGCCAGCAGTTTTGGGACAGTTACTTTGGAAAAACTGTTTTTT. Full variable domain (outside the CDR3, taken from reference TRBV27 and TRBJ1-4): EAQVTQNPRYLITVTGKKLTVTCSQNMNHEYMSWYRQDPGLGLRQIYYSMNVEVTDKGDVPEGYKVSRKEKRNFPLILESPSPNQTSLYFCASSFGTVTLEKLFFGSGTQLSVL.

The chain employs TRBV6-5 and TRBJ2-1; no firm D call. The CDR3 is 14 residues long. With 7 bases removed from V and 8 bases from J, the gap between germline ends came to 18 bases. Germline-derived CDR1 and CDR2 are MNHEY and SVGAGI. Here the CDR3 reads CASTGPAVGDEQFF. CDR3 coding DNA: TGTGCCAGCACTGGTCCCGCCGTTGGGGATGAGCAGTTCTTC.

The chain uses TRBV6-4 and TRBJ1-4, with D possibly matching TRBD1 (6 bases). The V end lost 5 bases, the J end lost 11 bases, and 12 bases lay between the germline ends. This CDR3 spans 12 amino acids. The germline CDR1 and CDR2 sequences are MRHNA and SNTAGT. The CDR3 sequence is CASSSSRGKLFF. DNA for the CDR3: TGTGCCAGCAGTTCCTCGAGGGGGAAACTGTTTTTT.

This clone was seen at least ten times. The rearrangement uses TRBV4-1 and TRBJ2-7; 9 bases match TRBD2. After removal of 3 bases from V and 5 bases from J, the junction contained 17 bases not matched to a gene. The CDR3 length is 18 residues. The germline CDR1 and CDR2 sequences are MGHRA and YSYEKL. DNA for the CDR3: TGCGCCAGCAGCCAGAGCGTTGTTATCCTAGCGGGATTTGACGAGCAGTACTTC. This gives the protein CASSQSVVILAGFDEQYF.

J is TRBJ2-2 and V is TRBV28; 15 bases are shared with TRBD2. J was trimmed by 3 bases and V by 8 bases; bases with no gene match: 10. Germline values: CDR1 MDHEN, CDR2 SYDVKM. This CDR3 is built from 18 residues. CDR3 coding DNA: TGTGCCAGCGTGCCTGGACTAGCGGGAGGGAGGTACACCGGGGAGCTGTTTTTT. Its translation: CASVPGLAGGRYTGELFF.

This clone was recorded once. CDR3 in DNA: TGTGCCAGCAGCCTCCTTCGGCCTAGCGGGAGTAGGGATGAGCAGTTCTTC. This translates into CASSLLRPSGSRDEQFF. V is TRBV7-2 and J is TRBJ2-1; the match to TRBD2 covers 10 bases. The CDR3 length is 17 residues. Looked up from germline, CDR1 is SGHTA and CDR2 is FQGNSA. Losses at the gene ends were 5 bases for V and 8 bases for J; bases not matched to a gene: 15.

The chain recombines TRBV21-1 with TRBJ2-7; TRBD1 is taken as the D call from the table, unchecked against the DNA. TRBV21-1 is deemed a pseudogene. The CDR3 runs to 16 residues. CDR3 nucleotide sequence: TGTGCCAGCAGCGCGCGACAGATCGTTAACCCCTACGAGCAGTACTTC. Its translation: CASSARQIVNPYEQYF.

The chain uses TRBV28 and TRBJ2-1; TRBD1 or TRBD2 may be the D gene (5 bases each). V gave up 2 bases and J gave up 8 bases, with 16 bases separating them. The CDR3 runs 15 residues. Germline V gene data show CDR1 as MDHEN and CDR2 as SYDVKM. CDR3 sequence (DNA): TGTGCCAGCAGTTTACGGGACGGCGTTATCGATGAGCAGTTCTTC. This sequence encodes CASSLRDGVIDEQFF.

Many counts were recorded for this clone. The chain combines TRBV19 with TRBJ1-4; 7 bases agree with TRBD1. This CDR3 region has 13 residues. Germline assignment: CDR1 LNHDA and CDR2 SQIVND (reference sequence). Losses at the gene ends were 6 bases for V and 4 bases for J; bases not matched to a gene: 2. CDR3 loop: CASRGTDNEKLFF. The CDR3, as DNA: TGTGCCAGTAGAGGGACAGATAATGAAAAACTGTTTTTT.

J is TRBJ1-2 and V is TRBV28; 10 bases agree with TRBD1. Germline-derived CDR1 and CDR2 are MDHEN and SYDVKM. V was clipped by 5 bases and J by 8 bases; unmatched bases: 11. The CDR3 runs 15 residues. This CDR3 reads CASSTPGTGEGGYTF. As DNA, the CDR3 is TGTGCCAGCAGTACCCCCGGGACAGGGGAGGGGGGCTACACCTTC.

CDR3 coding DNA: TGCGCCAGCAGCTTATCTCCAGCGGGTGGAGCGGAGGAGCAGTTCTTC. Translating it yields CASSLSPAGGAEEQFF. The chain employs TRBV5-1 and TRBJ2-1, with D possibly matching TRBD2 (6 bases). Trimming took off 2 bases at V and 10 bases at J, with 22 bases between the two ends. The germline V gene has CDR1 SGHRS and CDR2 YFSETQ. CDR3 length: 16 residues.

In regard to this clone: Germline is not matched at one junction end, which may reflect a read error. CDR3 nucleotide sequence: TGCGCCAGCAGCCTTGGACTAGTAGAGACCCATTACTTC. It specifies CASSLGLVETHYF. The chain joins TRBV4-1 to TRBJ2-5; 7 nucleotides agree with TRBD2. The CDR3 runs 13 residues. The V gene's germline CDR1 is MGHRA and CDR2 YSYEKL.

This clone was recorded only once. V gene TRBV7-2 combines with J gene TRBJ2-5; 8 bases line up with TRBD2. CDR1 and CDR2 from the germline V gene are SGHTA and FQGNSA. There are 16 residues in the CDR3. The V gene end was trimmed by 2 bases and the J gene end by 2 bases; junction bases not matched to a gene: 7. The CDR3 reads CASSLPGREHQETQYF. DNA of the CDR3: TGTGCCAGCAGCTTACCCGGGAGGGAACATCAAGAGACCCAGTACTTC.

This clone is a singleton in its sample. CDR3 protein: CASSGGRNTQYF. CDR3 in DNA: TGTGCCAGCAGCGGTGGGAGAAATACGCAGTATTTT. V and J are TRBV6-1 and TRBJ2-3, with D possibly TRBD2 on 5 matching bases. This CDR3 region has 12 residues. Per germline, CDR1 MNHNS and CDR2 SASEGT. The germline V and J ends were trimmed by 6 bases and 7 bases, with 11 bases remaining between them.

The CDR3 nucleotides are TGTGCCAGCAGCTTTCAAGGGCGGGAGGGCCACTCCTACAATGAGCAGTTCTTC. Amino acids: CASSFQGREGHSYNEQFF. This chain joins TRBV7-9 and TRBJ2-1, with 9 bases matching TRBD2. Germline trimming cut 3 bases from V and 0 bases from J; bases unmatched to any gene: 9. The CDR3 is 18 residues long. Germline V gives CDR1 SEHNR, CDR2 FQNEAQ (reference sequence).

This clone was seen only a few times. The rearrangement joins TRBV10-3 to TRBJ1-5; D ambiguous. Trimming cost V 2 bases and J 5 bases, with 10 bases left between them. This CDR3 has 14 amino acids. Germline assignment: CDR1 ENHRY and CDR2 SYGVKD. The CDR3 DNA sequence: TGTGCCATCAGTGAGAACCAGGCTTATCAGCCCCAGCATTTT. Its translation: CAISENQAYQPQHF.

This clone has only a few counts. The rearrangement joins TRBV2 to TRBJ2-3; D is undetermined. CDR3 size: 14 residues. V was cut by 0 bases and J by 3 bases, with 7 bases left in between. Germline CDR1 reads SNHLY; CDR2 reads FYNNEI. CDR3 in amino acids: CASSEALATDTQYF. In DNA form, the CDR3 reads TGTGCCAGCAGTGAAGCTTTAGCAACAGATACGCAGTATTTT.

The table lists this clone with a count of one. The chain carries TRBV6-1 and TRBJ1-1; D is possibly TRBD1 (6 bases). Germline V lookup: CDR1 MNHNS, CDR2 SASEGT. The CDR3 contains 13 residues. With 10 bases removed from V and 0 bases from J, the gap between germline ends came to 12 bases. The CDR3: CATRTEMNTEAFF. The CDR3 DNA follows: TGTGCCACCAGGACAGAGATGAACACTGAAGCTTTCTTT.

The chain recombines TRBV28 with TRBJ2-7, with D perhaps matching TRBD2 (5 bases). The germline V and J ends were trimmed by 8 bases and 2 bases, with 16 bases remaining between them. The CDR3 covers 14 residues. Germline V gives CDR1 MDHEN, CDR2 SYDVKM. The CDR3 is CASQNPGGTYEQYF. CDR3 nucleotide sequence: TGTGCCAGCCAAAACCCCGGAGGCACCTACGAGCAGTACTTC.

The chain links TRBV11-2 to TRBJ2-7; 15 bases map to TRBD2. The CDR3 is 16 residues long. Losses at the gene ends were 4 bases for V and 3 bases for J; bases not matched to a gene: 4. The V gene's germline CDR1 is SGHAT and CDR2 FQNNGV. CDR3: CASSSTGLAGGYEQYF. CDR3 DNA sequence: TGTGCCAGCAGCTCAACGGGACTAGCGGGAGGCTACGAGCAGTACTTC.

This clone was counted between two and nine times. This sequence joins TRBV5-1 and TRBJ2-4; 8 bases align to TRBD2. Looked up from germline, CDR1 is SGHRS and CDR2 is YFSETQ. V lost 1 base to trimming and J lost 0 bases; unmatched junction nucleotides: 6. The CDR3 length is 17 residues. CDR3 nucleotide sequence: TGCGCCAGCAGCTTGTATACTAGCGGTCTAGCCAAAAACATTCAGTACTTC. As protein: CASSLYTSGLAKNIQYF.

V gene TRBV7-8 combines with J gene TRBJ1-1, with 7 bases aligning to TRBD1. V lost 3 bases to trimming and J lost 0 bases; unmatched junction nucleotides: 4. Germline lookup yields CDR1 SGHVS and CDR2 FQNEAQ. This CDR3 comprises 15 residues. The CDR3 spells CASSFRQGMNTEAFF. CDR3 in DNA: TGTGCCAGCAGCTTCAGACAGGGTATGAACACTGAAGCTTTCTTT.

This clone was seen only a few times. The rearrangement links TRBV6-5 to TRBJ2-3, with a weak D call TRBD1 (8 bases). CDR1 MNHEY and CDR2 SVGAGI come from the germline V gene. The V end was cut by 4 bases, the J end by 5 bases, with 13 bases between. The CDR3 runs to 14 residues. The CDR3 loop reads CASSLQGGRDTQYF. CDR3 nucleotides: TGTGCCAGCAGTTTACAGGGGGGGCGAGATACGCAGTATTTT.

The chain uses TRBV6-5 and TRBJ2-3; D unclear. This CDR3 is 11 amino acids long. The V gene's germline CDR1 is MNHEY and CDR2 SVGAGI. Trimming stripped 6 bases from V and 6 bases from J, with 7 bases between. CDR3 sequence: CASSPRDTQYF. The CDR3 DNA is TGTGCCAGCAGCCCGCGGGATACGCAGTATTTT.

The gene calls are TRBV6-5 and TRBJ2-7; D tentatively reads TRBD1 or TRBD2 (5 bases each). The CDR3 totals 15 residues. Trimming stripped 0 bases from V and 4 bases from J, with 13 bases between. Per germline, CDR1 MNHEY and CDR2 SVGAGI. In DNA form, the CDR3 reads TGTGCCAGCAGTTACTCGAATCAGGGCGGGTACGAGCAGTACTTC. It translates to CASSYSNQGGYEQYF.

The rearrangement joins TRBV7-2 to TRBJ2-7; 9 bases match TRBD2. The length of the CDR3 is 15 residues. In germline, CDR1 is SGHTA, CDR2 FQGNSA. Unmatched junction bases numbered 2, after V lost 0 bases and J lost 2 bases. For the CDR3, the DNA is TGTGCCAGCAGCTTAGCTTCTAGCGGGACCTACGAGCAGTACTTC. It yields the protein CASSLASSGTYEQYF.

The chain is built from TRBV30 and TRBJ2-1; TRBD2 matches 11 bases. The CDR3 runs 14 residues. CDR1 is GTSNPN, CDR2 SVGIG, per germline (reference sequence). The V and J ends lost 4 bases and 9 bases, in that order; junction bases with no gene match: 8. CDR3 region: CAWIGSGRDGEQFF. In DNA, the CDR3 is TGTGCCTGGATCGGTAGCGGGAGGGACGGTGAGCAGTTCTTC.

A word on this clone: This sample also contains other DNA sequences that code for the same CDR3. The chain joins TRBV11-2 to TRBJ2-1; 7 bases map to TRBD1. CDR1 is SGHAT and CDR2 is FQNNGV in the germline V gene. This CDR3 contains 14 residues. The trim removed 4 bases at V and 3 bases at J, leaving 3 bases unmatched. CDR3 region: CASSSGQNYNEQFF. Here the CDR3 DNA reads TGTGCCAGCAGCTCGGGACAGAACTACAATGAGCAGTTCTTC.